This T cell receptor (beta chain) comes out of a study of human T cells and chemical hapten exposure. TCRdb fed the RACE reads into MiXCR, producing one record per CDR3 protein. The sample shows around 82,000 distinct CDR3 sequences, 6.6% of them seen only once. Noted time point: patch test 2, 6 weeks after DPC sensitization. Regarding treatment: therapeutic diphenylcyclopropenone sensitization with weekly scalp DPC. This clonotype was detected many times. The sequence was collected from a woman in her twenties or thirties with alopecia areata. Some clones in this sample may be carry-over from other donors' samples. The sequencing used whole blood, collected in connection with sensitization to the hapten diphenylcyclopropenone (DPC).

CDR3 sequence reads: CASSLGTGKAQPQHF. The CDR3 bases are TGTGCCAGCAGCTTAGGGACAGGGAAGGCGCAGCCCCAGCATTTT. This rearrangement joins TRBV7-8 to TRBJ1-5; 8 bases line up with TRBD1. V shed 1 base, J shed 7 bases, and the junction held 6 bases outside the gene matches. Germline CDR1 is SGHVS and CDR2 is FQNEAQ. The CDR3 runs to 15 residues.